This TCR beta chain derives from a study of T cell repertoires in ileal Crohn's disease (dated by TCRdb to about 2019). Describing the broader study: Median disease duration was roughly 8 years, and 30% to 45% of patients were identified as active smokers at the time of surgery. A Rutgeerts score higher than i0 was the definition used for endoscopic postoperative recurrence. Roughly half of the patients were given postoperative therapy, with 11 receiving thiopurines and under 20 receiving anti-TNF agents. Every patient underwent surgery because of a complication, which was stricturing disease in around 60% and penetrating disease in 39%. A total of about 170 mucosal samples from roughly 60 patients were sequenced, with samples obtained at several locations on the surgical specimen and at postoperative endoscopy. Running in parallel with the study was a multicentre cohort set up to find predictors of early endoscopic recurrence following ileocolonic resection. A prospective multicentre cohort supplied the roughly 57 Crohn's disease patients whose TCR repertoires were analysed.

The investigation overall reported the following: Endoscopic recurrence was found to be associated with higher high-frequency clone percentages at surgery, and recurrence was observed in all patients with clonality above 26.8% (18/57). Compared with CD4 T cells, sorted CD8 T cells contained more high-frequency clones, which suggests that the mucosal expansions were mostly CD8. A significantly higher proportion of clonal expansions was observed in active smokers at surgery than in non-smokers (roughly 24% vs 19%, p=0.02). Only a subgroup of patients, of unstated size, had mucosal CD4 and CD8 T cells sorted and sequenced.

For commercial TCRB immunosequencing, around 500 nanograms of biopsy DNA were submitted for each sample. Adaptive Biotechnology amplified the CDR3 regions from genomic DNA with a two-step multiplex PCR designed to control amplification bias. The first PCR used primers for every V and J gene segment; the second PCR added barcodes and Illumina adapters. CDR3 libraries were sequenced on an Illumina instrument. As for the original processing: The analysis used both the pipelines supplied by the vendor and custom analysis of the raw data in R/Bioconductor with R version 3.3.0. Clonality, which ranges from 0 to 1, was calculated as the inverse of the normalised Shannon entropy across all productive clones. High-frequency clones were defined as the share of the repertoire occupied by the top 100 clones, with only clones passing a 95% confidence test being retained. Overlap between samples was measured with the Morisita-Horn index, while repertoire diversity was measured with the Simpson index. This immuneACCESS table, as held by TCRdb, lists in-frame sequences with V and J called but not all clones. Of the missing ones, under half trace to an unresolved V gene in checked studies; the others have no known cause. D and trimming come from the DNA, and the V and J calls and clone size come from that table. Recorded for this sample are more than 15,000 clones; roughly 60% of them occurred a single time. Of the sample, less than 8.5% falls within the top ten clones.

A remark on this clone: It has no known antigen specificity. Base-call qualities are not available, and no considerably larger clone is one nucleotide away.

To be eligible, patients had to be adults with ileal or ileocolonic Crohn's disease and an indication for ileocolonic resection. Whole ileal mucosal biopsies were kept frozen at -80 degrees C prior to DNA extraction. Genomic DNA was extracted from frozen whole biopsies with a TRizol-based method and quantified on a NanoDrop 2000 spectrophotometer. The V end gives up 3 bases and the J end 6 bases, leaving 3 bases in the junction not matched to a gene. CDR3 length: 14 amino acids, cysteine to phenylalanine. Only the CDR3 DNA stays, 42 bases, in frame from base 1. CDR1 and CDR2 were assigned from the germline V gene as SNHLY and FYNNEI.

This receptor was obtained from an adult with Crohn's disease. The source material was ileal tissue. The rearranged chain carries TRBV2 and TRBJ2-2; TRBD1 aligns with 8 central bases. The CDR3 loop reads CASSDTGGAGELFF. The nucleotide sequence is given as TGTGCCAGCAGTGATACAGGGGGTGCCGGGGAGCTGTTTTTT.